What follows are 15 T cell receptor beta chains derived from one specimen sequenced in a study of CD8+ T cells in alopecia areata. Alopecia areata patients gave lesional scalp punch biopsies and peripheral blood samples. After isolation, RNA underwent reverse transcription to generate cDNA as the sequencing template. The method was immunoSEQ multiplex PCR; TCRdb's version includes in-frame clones alone and lacks a portion of them. Of 12,000 or so clones in the sample, around three fifths were seen once. Input material: skin. Source of these receptors: a human donor with alopecia areata.

This clone was detected a few times. This chain joins TRBV27 and TRBJ1-1, with a tentative D call TRBD1 (5 bases). Looked up from germline, CDR1 is MNHEY and CDR2 is SMNVEV (reference sequence). The V end lost 10 bases, the J end lost 5 bases, and 20 bases lay between the germline ends. The CDR3 consists of 14 residues. As DNA, the CDR3 is TGTGCCACCGCTCTTGGGTCAGGGCAGACTGAAGCTTTCTTT. Protein product: CATALGSGQTEAFF.

The rearrangement links TRBV18 to TRBJ2-2; D tentatively fits TRBD1 or TRBD2 (6 bases each). The CDR3 sequence is 16 residues long. V lost 1 base to trimming and J lost 3 bases, with 12 bases between them. Germline V gene lookup returns CDR1 KGHSH and CDR2 LQKENI. The CDR3, as DNA: TGTGCCAGCTCACCACAAGGGGGGCGTCACACCGGGGAGCTGTTTTTT. Amino acids: CASSPQGGRHTGELFF.

This chain links TRBV11-2 with TRBJ2-1; possible D gene TRBD2, 6 bases. This CDR3 region has 15 residues. Germline CDR1 reads SGHAT; CDR2 reads FQNNGV. The V end lost 7 bases, the J end lost 4 bases, and 17 bases lay between the germline ends. CDR3 coding DNA: TGTGCCAGCACCCCCGAAGCGGGCGCATACAATGAGCAGTTCTTC. Protein: CASTPEAGAYNEQFF.

The genes are TRBV5-6 and TRBJ1-1; possible D gene TRBD1, 6 bases. Trimming cost V 6 bases and J 6 bases, with 18 bases left between them. Germline loops: CDR1 SGHDT, CDR2 YYEEEE. This CDR3 spans 14 amino acids. CDR3 residues: CASNPAGANSEAFF. CDR3 nucleotides: TGTGCCAGCAACCCCGCAGGGGCAAATTCTGAAGCTTTCTTT.

The chain uses TRBV10-3 and TRBJ2-7; TRBD1 matches at 7 bases. The CDR3 has 15 residues. V lost 4 bases to trimming and J lost 2 bases; unmatched junction nucleotides: 8. Germline loops: CDR1 ENHRY, CDR2 SYGVKD. This CDR3 is CAISGADRPTYEQYF. CDR3 sequence (DNA): TGTGCCATCAGTGGGGCGGACAGGCCTACCTACGAGCAGTACTTC.

This sequence joins TRBV6-1 and TRBJ2-5; 11 nucleotides line up with TRBD2. CDR3 length equals 14 residues. V was clipped by 6 bases and J by 7 bases; unmatched bases: 7. Germline CDR1 MNHNS, CDR2 SASEGT. CDR3 DNA: TGTGCCAGCAGGGTAGCGGGGGGGCCGGCGACCCAGTACTTC. Residues: CASRVAGGPATQYF.

The chain has TRBV6-5 and TRBJ2-4; a possible D gene is TRBD1 (6 bases). The germline V gene has CDR1 MNHEY and CDR2 SVGAGI. The germline V and J ends were trimmed by 0 bases and 14 bases, with 17 bases remaining between them. The CDR3 is made up of 14 amino acids. CDR3 amino acids: CASSYSSINSGEYF. The CDR3 bases are TGTGCCAGCAGTTACTCGAGTATAAATTCAGGGGAGTACTTC.

The chain employs TRBV29-1 and TRBJ2-3; 12 bases match TRBD1. The germline gives CDR1 SQVTM, CDR2 ANQGSEA. V was clipped by 1 base and J by 3 bases; unmatched bases: 8. The CDR3 has 17 amino acids. CDR3 nucleotides: TGCAGCGTTGAAGGTACCGGGACAGGGGGCGCGACAGATACGCAGTATTTT. This translates into CSVEGTGTGGATDTQYF.

V usage is TRBV7-9 and J usage is TRBJ1-1, with D perhaps matching TRBD1 (6 bases). Germline V gives CDR1 SEHNR, CDR2 FQNEAQ (reference sequence). The CDR3 totals 14 residues. The ends were cut back, 4 bases at V and 1 base at J, with 10 bases in the middle. The CDR3 protein is CASSSDSPNTEAFF. The CDR3 DNA reads TGTGCCAGCAGCTCGGACAGCCCGAACACTGAAGCTTTCTTT.

The V call is TRBV20-1, the J call TRBJ2-4; D is ambiguous. CDR1 and CDR2 from the germline V gene are DFQATT and SNEGSKA (reference sequence). The V gene lost 4 bases and the J gene lost 5 bases, with 6 bases spanning the gap. The CDR3 has 11 amino acids. The DNA for the CDR3 is TGCAGTGCTATGGCGGAAAACATTCAGTACTTC. Its translation: CSAMAENIQYF.

The CDR3 DNA is TGTGCCAGCTCACCCGGGACAGGGGCCGCAGATACGCAGTATTTT. Encoded protein: CASSPGTGAADTQYF. The chain couples TRBV18 to TRBJ2-3; TRBD1 agrees at 10 bases. The germline V gene has CDR1 KGHSH and CDR2 LQKENI. V lost 3 bases to trimming and J lost 4 bases; unmatched junction nucleotides: 4. The length of the CDR3 is 15 residues. The full variable domain, in which reference TRBV18 and TRBJ2-3 provide the parts outside the CDR3, is NAGVMQNPRHLVRRRGQEARLRCSPMKGHSHVYWYRQLPEEGLKFMVYLQKENIIDESGMPKERFSAEFPKEGPSILRIQQVVRGDSAAYFCASSPGTGAADTQYFGPGTRLTVL.

There are a few counts of this clone. The rearrangement links TRBV29-1 to TRBJ1-4; TRBD1 matches 12 bases. J lost 8 bases, V lost 7 bases, and 5 bases had no gene match. From germline, CDR1 is SQVTM and CDR2 ANQGSEA. There are 13 residues in the CDR3. CDR3 residues: CSASGTGGEKLFF. In DNA form, the CDR3 reads TGCAGCGCTTCCGGGACAGGGGGCGAAAAACTGTTTTTT.

The chain links TRBV7-9 to TRBJ2-3; D is unresolved. V lost 2 bases and J lost 8, with 5 bases in between. This CDR3 has 11 residues. The V gene's germline CDR1 is SEHNR and CDR2 FQNEAQ (reference sequence). The CDR3, as DNA: TGTGCCAGCAGCTTATTGGCTACGCAGTATTTT. Its translation is CASSLLATQYF.

This clone showed up just a few times. The V call is TRBV18, the J call TRBJ2-6; 7 positions match TRBD2. Germline values: CDR1 KGHSH, CDR2 LQKENI. Trimming at V came to 3 bases and at J to 2 bases, leaving 4 bases not matched to a gene. CDR3 size: 16 residues. The CDR3 bases are TGTGCCAGCTCACCTATTGCGGGAGCTGGGGCCAACGTCCTGACTTTC. It translates to CASSPIAGAGANVLTF.

V usage is TRBV11-2 and J usage is TRBJ1-1; TRBD1 is a possible D gene (5 bases). The CDR3 is 12 amino acids. Germline values: CDR1 SGHAT, CDR2 FQNNGV. V was shortened by 5 bases and J by 11 bases, with 15 bases between the two germline ends. This CDR3 reads CASSLGRGSAFF. The CDR3 nucleotides read TGTGCCAGCAGCCTGGGACGGGGGTCGGCTTTCTTT.